The 16 T cell receptor beta chains in this list originate from one sample, sequenced in a study of blood T cell repertoires in COVID-19. The protocol was immunoSEQ multiplex PCR, while the TCRdb copy is restricted to in-frame clones and leaves out a portion. The sample shows 60,000 to 90,000 clones, roughly nine tenths of them seen only once. Material: peripheral blood. The receptors derive from a woman older than 75 with active or convalescent COVID-19.

The gene calls are TRBV24-1 and TRBJ2-7; D not certain. Germline V gene data show CDR1 as KGHDR and CDR2 as SFDVKD. Deletions cut 3 bases from V and 3 bases from J, with 5 bases between. The CDR3 spans 12 residues. CDR3 coding DNA: TGTGCCACCAGTGATGAGGACTACGAGCAGTACTTC. Translation gives CATSDEDYEQYF.

The rearrangement links TRBV4-2 to TRBJ1-3, with D hard to call. Per germline, CDR1 LGHNA and CDR2 YNFKEQ. The CDR3 sequence is 15 residues long. Trimming took off 0 bases at V and 1 base at J, with 7 bases between the two ends. The CDR3: CASSQDRGSGNTIYF. For the CDR3, the DNA is TGTGCCAGCAGCCAAGATCGAGGTTCTGGAAACACCATATATTTT.

The V gene is TRBV6-1, the J gene TRBJ2-7, with 7 nucleotides matching TRBD1. The CDR3 loop spans 14 amino acids. J gave up 3 bases and V 3 bases, and 5 bases lay outside the gene matches. CDR1 is MNHNS, CDR2 SASEGT, per germline. In nucleotides, the CDR3 is TGTGCCAGCAGTGATACGGGACAGATCTACGAGCAGTACTTC. It codes for CASSDTGQIYEQYF.

The chain joins TRBV11-2 to TRBJ2-1, with 8 positions matching TRBD2. The V and J ends lost 1 base and 3 bases, in that order; junction bases with no gene match: 2. The CDR3 consists of 15 residues. Germline V CDR1 and CDR2: SGHAT, FQNNGV. The CDR3 bases are TGTGCCAGCAGCTTAGCTAGCGGGTTCTACAATGAGCAGTTCTTC. This encodes CASSLASGFYNEQFF.

In its sample, this clone was seen once. The J gene is TRBJ1-4, the V gene TRBV6-6, with TRBD1 matching over 7 bases. The germline V gene encodes CDR1 MNHNY and CDR2 SVGAGI (reference sequence). V gave up 6 bases and J gave up 8 bases; unmatched junction bases: 6. The CDR3 has 13 amino acids. CDR3 sequence: CASRQQGNEKLFF. CDR3 in DNA: TGTGCCAGCAGACAACAGGGGAACGAAAAACTGTTTTTT.

The V call is TRBV20-1, the J call TRBJ1-5; a weak D match, TRBD1 (5 bases). Germline V lookup: CDR1 DFQATT, CDR2 SNEGSKA (reference sequence). This CDR3 has 11 amino acids. Trimming stripped 1 base from V and 9 bases from J, with 7 bases between. The CDR3 here is CSARGGGPQHF. The CDR3 coding sequence is TGCAGTGCTAGAGGGGGGGGGCCCCAGCATTTT.

The chain joins TRBV19 to TRBJ2-1, with 9 bases fitting TRBD1. This CDR3 region has 13 residues. V shed 6 bases, J shed 6 bases, and the junction held 3 bases outside the gene matches. The germline V gene encodes CDR1 LNHDA and CDR2 SQIVND (reference sequence). In nucleotides, the CDR3 is TGTGCCAGTAGCAGGGACAGGGCCAATGAGCAGTTCTTC. Translating gives CASSRDRANEQFF.

This chain links TRBV5-4 with TRBJ2-5; TRBD2 aligns across 13 bases. The V gene end was trimmed by 4 bases and the J gene end by 2 bases; junction bases not matched to a gene: 5. CDR1 is SGHNT and CDR2 is YYREEE in the germline V gene (reference sequence). This CDR3 has 16 amino acids. This CDR3 is CASSRGLAGLQETQYF. DNA of the CDR3: TGTGCCAGCAGCCGGGGACTAGCGGGACTTCAAGAGACCCAGTACTTC.

CDR3 nucleotides: TGTGCCAGCAGCTTCTCGGGACAGGGAGAAGTCTCCTACGAGCAGTACTTC. This codes for CASSFSGQGEVSYEQYF. J is TRBJ2-7 and V is TRBV6-2 or TRBV6-3; 9 bases align to TRBD1. Germline assignment: CDR1 MNHEY and CDR2 SVGEGT. V lost 6 bases, J lost 0 bases, and 12 bases stayed unmatched. This CDR3 is 17 amino acids long.

In its sample, this clone was seen a few times. The chain links TRBV27 to TRBJ1-4, with TRBD1 matching 8 bases. Looked up from germline, CDR1 is MNHEY and CDR2 is SMNVEV (reference sequence). The CDR3 spans 13 residues. The J segment lost 7 bases and the V segment lost 5 bases, leaving 3 bases of the junction unmatched. DNA of the CDR3: TGTGCCAGCAGTCAACAGGGGGGTGAAAAACTGTTTTTT. Its protein product is CASSQQGGEKLFF.

J is TRBJ2-5 and V is TRBV10-2; TRBD1 is a possible D gene (5 bases). The length of the CDR3 is 17 residues. Trimming stripped 8 bases from V and 2 bases from J, with 24 bases between. Germline lookup yields CDR1 WSHSY and CDR2 SAAADI. The CDR3 nucleotides are TGCGCCAGCTCCCAAATGGACCGTCCAGGGCGACAAGAGACCCAGTACTTC. Translation: CASSQMDRPGRQETQYF.

This chain uses TRBV6-5 with TRBJ2-7, with 9 bases fitting TRBD2. V lost 3 bases to trimming and J lost 12 bases; unmatched junction nucleotides: 9. Germline values: CDR1 MNHEY, CDR2 SVGAGI. This CDR3 comprises 13 residues. The CDR3 region has the DNA TGTGCCAGCAGTTATAGCGGGACTAGCATCCCGTACTTC. It is translated as CASSYSGTSIPYF.

The chain has TRBV2 and TRBJ1-1, with 10 bases that match TRBD1. Looked up from germline, CDR1 is SNHLY and CDR2 is FYNNEI. With V trimmed by 6 bases and J by 8 bases, 12 bases remained unmatched. The CDR3 sequence is 15 residues long. CDR3: CASSPGQGPPGEAFF. CDR3 bases: TGTGCCAGCAGCCCGGGACAGGGGCCTCCGGGGGAAGCTTTCTTT. The full variable domain, completed using reference TRBV2 and TRBJ1-1, is EPEVTQTPSHQVTQMGQEVILRCVPISNHLYFYWYRQILGQKVEFLVSFYNNEISEKSEIFDDQFSVERPDGSNFTLKIRSTKLEDSAMYFCASSPGQGPPGEAFFGQGTRLTVV.

The V call is TRBV28, the J call TRBJ1-1, with D uncertain. Per the germline V gene, CDR1 is MDHEN and CDR2 is SYDVKM. Trimming removed 3 bases at V and 5 bases at J, with 10 bases between. The CDR3 totals 13 residues. The DNA of the CDR3 is TGTGCCAGCAGTTTCGCGAGAGGAACTGAAGCTTTCTTT. This translates into CASSFARGTEAFF.

The V call is TRBV28, the J call TRBJ2-1; TRBD2 aligns across 10 bases. The CDR3 covers 15 residues. With V trimmed by 6 bases and J by 9 bases, 11 bases remained unmatched. Germline CDR1 and CDR2: MDHEN and SYDVKM. In DNA, the CDR3 is TGTGCCAGCAGCCTAGCGGGAGCTTTTAGCGGTGAGCAGTTCTTC. Protein product: CASSLAGAFSGEQFF.

The gene calls are TRBV7-2 and TRBJ1-5; TRBD1 agrees at 10 bases. The V gene end was trimmed by 2 bases and the J gene end by 15 bases; junction bases not matched to a gene: 25. Germline V lookup: CDR1 SGHTA, CDR2 FQGNSA. The CDR3 totals 19 residues. The CDR3: CASSLISAPGQGFISPMHF. The CDR3, as DNA: TGTGCCAGCAGCTTAATTTCTGCACCGGGACAGGGGTTCATCAGCCCCATGCATTTT. The full variable domain, in which reference TRBV7-2 and TRBJ1-5 provide the parts outside the CDR3, is GAGVSQSPSNKVTEKGKDVELRCDPISGHTALYWYRQSLGQGLEFLIYFQGNSAPDKSGLPSDRFSAERTGGSVSTLTIQRTQQEDSAVYLCASSLISAPGQGFISPMHFGDGTRLSIL.